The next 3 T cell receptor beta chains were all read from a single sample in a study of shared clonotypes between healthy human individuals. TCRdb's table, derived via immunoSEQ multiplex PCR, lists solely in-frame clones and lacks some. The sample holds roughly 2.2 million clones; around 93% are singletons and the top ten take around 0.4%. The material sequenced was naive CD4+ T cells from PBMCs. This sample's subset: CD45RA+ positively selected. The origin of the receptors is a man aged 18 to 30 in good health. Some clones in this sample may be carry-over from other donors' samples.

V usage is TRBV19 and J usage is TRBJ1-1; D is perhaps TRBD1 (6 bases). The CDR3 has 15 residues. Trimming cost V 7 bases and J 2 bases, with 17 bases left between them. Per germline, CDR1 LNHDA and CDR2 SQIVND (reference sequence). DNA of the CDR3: TGTGCCAGTACCCATGGGGGGGCTGGAAACACTGAAGCTTTCTTT. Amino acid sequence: CASTHGGAGNTEAFF. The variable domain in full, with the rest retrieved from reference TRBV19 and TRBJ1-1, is DGGITQSPKYLFRKEGQNVTLSCEQNLNHDAMYWYRQDPGQGLRLIYYSQIVNDFQKGDIAEGYSVSREKKESFPLTVTSAQKNPTAFYLCASTHGGAGNTEAFFGQGTRLTVV.

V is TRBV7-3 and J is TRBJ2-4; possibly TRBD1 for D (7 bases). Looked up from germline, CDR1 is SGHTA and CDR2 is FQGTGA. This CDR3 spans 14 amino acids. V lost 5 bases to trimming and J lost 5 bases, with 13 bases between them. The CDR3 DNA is TGTGCCAGCAGCGCCCAGGGGGAGGAAAACATTCAGTACTTC. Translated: CASSAQGEENIQYF.

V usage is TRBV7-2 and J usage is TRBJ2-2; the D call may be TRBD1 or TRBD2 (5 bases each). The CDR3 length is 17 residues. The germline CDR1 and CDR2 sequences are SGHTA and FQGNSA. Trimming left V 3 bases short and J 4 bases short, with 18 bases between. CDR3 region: CASSFTFSARGTGELFF. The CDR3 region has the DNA TGTGCCAGCAGCTTTACATTTAGCGCAAGGGGCACCGGGGAGCTGTTTTTT.